This T cell receptor beta chain was found in a study of shared clonotypes between healthy human individuals. Replicate PCRs run on sorted subsets employed approximately 0.2 ug DNA, around 31,000 T cell genomes. Repertoires were generated with immunoSEQ multiplex PCR, while TCRdb's copy carries only in-frame clones and drops some. This table has about 120,000 clones, 68% appearing once. The healthy adult donors were HIV-negative and reported no recent acute infections or vaccinations. Study-wide points: Some clonotypes were shared by all four sorted-subset donors, while others were not shared. The non-shared ones had lower generation probabilities than the shared ones. Generally, naive subsets came out with larger estimated richness than memory subsets.

The sample holds a few counts of this clone. Its target is not known. This specimen includes other DNA sequences encoding the same CDR3. Specimen: memory CD8+ T cells sorted from blood. The subset is: CD45RO+ cells pooled with CCR7-negative TemRA cells. The clonotype comes from a woman in her 30s in good health.

CDR3 coding DNA: TGTGCCAGCAGTGAAGGTAGCGGGAGCACAGATACGCAGTATTTT. The encoded protein is CASSEGSGSTDTQYF. This rearrangement joins TRBV6-4 to TRBJ2-3; 7 bases line up with TRBD2. Looked up from germline, CDR1 is MRHNA and CDR2 is SNTAGT. Trimming removed 3 bases from V and 0 bases from J; junction bases left unmatched: 3. This CDR3 spans 15 amino acids.